This T cell receptor beta chain originates from a study of identical twins. Findings of the study overall: While abundant cord blood beta clonotypes carried fewer insertions, memory repertoires showed no such pattern. Weaker excess twin sharing was observed in beta out-of-frame sequences.

TCRdb independently ran MiXCR on the 5' RACE reads; one entry per CDR3 protein. The table lists a few hundred thousand distinct CDR3 sequences, approximately 16% of them singletons. Per the germline V gene, CDR1 is SGDLS and CDR2 is YYNGEE. There are 16 residues in the CDR3. J lost 7 bases, V lost 3 bases, and 11 bases had no gene match. This clonotype was seen many times. Antigen: not known. Healthy Caucasians, and only they, were the donors. The same sample was also studied in work on yellow fever vaccine responses in identical twins.

J is TRBJ2-5 and V is TRBV9, with 11 positions matching TRBD2. This clonotype originated in a woman under 30 in good health. Specimen: CD4+ T cells sorted from blood. The CDR3 protein is CASSADSSGGRWTQYF. The CDR3 DNA sequence: TGTGCCAGCAGCGCAGACTCTAGCGGGGGGCGTTGGACCCAGTACTTC.